One sample yielded the 6 T cell receptor beta chains listed below, sequenced in a study of blood T cell repertoires in COVID-19. Clones were sequenced by immunoSEQ multiplex PCR, and TCRdb holds only the in-frame ones, with some missing. The data show almost 250,000 clones, roughly 89% seen once. Sequencing was performed on PBMCs or T cells enriched from blood (not recorded which). These receptors all stem from a woman in her twenties or thirties who had recovered from COVID-19.

This chain links TRBV19 with TRBJ2-5, with 9 nucleotides matching TRBD2. Per the germline V gene, CDR1 is LNHDA and CDR2 is SQIVND (reference sequence). The V gene end was trimmed by 4 bases and the J gene end by 3 bases; junction bases not matched to a gene: 6. This CDR3 is 15 amino acids long. In DNA, the CDR3 is TGTGCCAGTAGTAGATTAGCGGGAGAGAAAGAGACCCAGTACTTC. This sequence encodes CASSRLAGEKETQYF.

J is TRBJ2-7 and V is TRBV5-4, with D perhaps matching TRBD1 (5 bases). The CDR3 is made up of 13 amino acids. Trimming took off 4 bases at V and 5 bases at J, with 13 bases between the two ends. The germline V gene encodes CDR1 SGHNT and CDR2 YYREEE (reference sequence). The CDR3, as DNA: TGTGCCAGCAGCCGATTAGCAGGGAACGAGCAGTACTTC. This gives the protein CASSRLAGNEQYF.

This rearrangement joins TRBV7-9 to TRBJ1-1, with D possibly being TRBD1 (5 bases). The CDR3 is 13 residues long. Between the trimmed V and J ends, which lost 3 bases and 6 bases, there was a span of 11 bases. CDR1 is SEHNR and CDR2 is FQNEAQ in the germline V gene (reference sequence). CDR3 sequence reads: CASSFLGAAEAFF. The CDR3 DNA reads TGTGCCAGCAGCTTCCTAGGGGCCGCTGAAGCTTTCTTT.

This chain joins TRBV27 and TRBJ1-1, with D possibly being TRBD1 (5 bases). The germline V gene has CDR1 MNHEY and CDR2 SMNVEV (reference sequence). The ends were cut back, 2 bases at V and 3 bases at J, with 13 bases in the middle. The CDR3 covers 15 residues. The CDR3 region is CASSLGWGADTEAFF. CDR3 sequence (DNA): TGTGCCAGCAGTTTAGGGTGGGGCGCGGACACTGAAGCTTTCTTT.

The chain has TRBV5-6 and TRBJ2-1; a weak D match, TRBD2 (6 bases). Trimming stripped 1 base from V and 6 bases from J, with 14 bases between. Germline V lookup: CDR1 SGHDT, CDR2 YYEEEE. The CDR3 extends over 15 amino acids. CDR3 in DNA: TGTGCCAGCAGCTTGCGGTTTCGGCGGGGCAATGAGCAGTTCTTC. Protein product: CASSLRFRRGNEQFF. Supplemented by reference TRBV5-6 and TRBJ2-1, the full variable domain reads DAGVTQSPTHLIKTRGQQVTLRCSPKSGHDTVSWYQQALGQGPQFIFQYYEEEERQRGNFPDRFSGHQFPNYSSELNVNALLLGDSALYLCASSLRFRRGNEQFFGPGTRLTVL.

The rearrangement uses TRBV7-6 and TRBJ2-1, with TRBD2 matching over 8 bases. In germline, CDR1 is SGHVS, CDR2 FNYEAQ. CDR3 length equals 16 residues. The V gene end was trimmed by 0 bases and the J gene end by 9 bases; junction bases not matched to a gene: 10. CDR3 in DNA: TGTGCCAGCAGCTTAGCGCGGAGCGGGAGAGGCGGTGAGCAGTTCTTC. Protein: CASSLARSGRGGEQFF. Full variable domain (rest looked up from reference TRBV7-6 and TRBJ2-1): GAGVSQSPRYKVTKRGQDVALRCDPISGHVSLYWYRQALGQGPEFLTYFNYEAQQDKSGLPNDRFSAERPEGSISTLTIQRTEQRDSAMYRCASSLARSGRGGEQFFGPGTRLTVL.